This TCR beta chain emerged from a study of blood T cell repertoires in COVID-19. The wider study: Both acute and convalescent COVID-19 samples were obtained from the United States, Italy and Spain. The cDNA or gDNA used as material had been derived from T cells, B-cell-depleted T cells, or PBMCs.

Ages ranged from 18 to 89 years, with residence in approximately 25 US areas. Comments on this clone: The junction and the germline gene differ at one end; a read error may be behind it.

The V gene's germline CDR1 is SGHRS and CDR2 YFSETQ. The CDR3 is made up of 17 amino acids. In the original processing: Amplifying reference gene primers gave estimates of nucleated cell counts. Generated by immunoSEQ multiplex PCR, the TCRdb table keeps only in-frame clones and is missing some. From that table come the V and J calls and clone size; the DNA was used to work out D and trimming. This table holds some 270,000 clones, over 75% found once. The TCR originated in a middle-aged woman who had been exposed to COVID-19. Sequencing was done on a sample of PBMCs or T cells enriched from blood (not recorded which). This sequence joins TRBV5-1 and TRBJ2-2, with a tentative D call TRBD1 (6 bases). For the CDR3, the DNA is TGTGCCAGCAGCCGAAGGACAACAGGGAGGAACACCGGGGAGCTGTTTTTT. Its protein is CASSRRTTGRNTGELFF.